This T cell receptor (beta chain) comes out of a study of blood T cell repertoires in COVID-19. About the research overall: T cells, B-cell-depleted T cells, or PBMCs provided the cDNA or gDNA that served as material.

Trimming removed 4 bases at V and 6 bases at J, with 16 bases between. This CDR3 has 15 amino acids. The germline gives CDR1 MGHRA, CDR2 YSYEKL. Clones were sequenced by immunoSEQ multiplex PCR, and TCRdb holds only the in-frame ones, with some missing. The sample has 350,000 to 400,000 clones; 88% are singletons. This receptor was taken from a woman aged 25 to 39 with acute COVID-19. The chain recombines TRBV4-1 with TRBJ1-5, with TRBD1 as a possible D gene (6 bases). Sequencing input: PBMCs or T cells enriched from blood (not recorded which). The CDR3 DNA follows: TGCGCCAGCAGCCTGACGGTTGGGGGCATTCAGCCCCAGCATTTT. Translating gives CASSLTVGGIQPQHF.